This is a list of T cell receptor beta chains from one sample in a study of control samples from healthy donors and cancer patients. The assay was immunoSEQ multiplex PCR, and TCRdb's table has in-frame clones only and misses some. Found here are tens of thousands of clones, about 86% of them singletons; the top ten hold approximately 2.8%. Sample: PBMCs. The receptors derive from a woman aged 50 to 60 with lung cancer. CDR3s include the opening cysteine and the closing phenylalanine or tryptophan. A D gene is named only where the DNA matches it firmly. Clone size appears in some rows only: once, few, many, or a class for an expanded clone.

abundance,j_gene,d_gene,len,v_gene,CDR3aa,CDR3nt
NA,TRBJ2-7,NA,15,TRBV13,CASSLGTAPGHEQYF,TGTGCCAGCAGCTTAGGCACGGCTCCTGGCCACGAGCAGTACTTC
NA,TRBJ1-6,NA,14,TRBV7-9,CASSLGSYNSPLHF,TGTGCCAGCAGCTTAGGCAGCTATAATTCACCCCTCCACTTT
NA,TRBJ2-3,NA,14,TRBV24-1,CATSDLKGTDTQYF,TGTGCCACCAGTGATTTGAAAGGGACAGATACGCAGTATTTT
NA,TRBJ2-5,NA,12,TRBV30,CAWRDSRETQYF,TGTGCCTGGAGAGACTCGAGGGAGACCCAGTACTTC
NA,TRBJ1-1,NA,13,TRBV3-1/TRBV3-2,CASSRGGWTEAFF,TGTGCCAGCAGCCGAGGGGGGTGGACTGAAGCTTTCTTT
NA,TRBJ2-2,NA,16,TRBV11-3,CASSLAGTSNTGELFF,TGTGCCAGCAGCTTAGCCGGGACGTCGAACACCGGGGAGCTGTTTTTT
NA,TRBJ2-1,NA,8,TRBV27,CARGLPFF,TGTGCCAGAGGGTTACCGTTCTTC
NA,TRBJ1-2,NA,13,TRBV6-2/TRBV6-3,CASSYSQTYGYTF,TGTGCCAGCAGTTACAGCCAGACTTATGGCTACACCTTC
NA,TRBJ1-5,TRBD1,15,TRBV7-9,CASSLGGGRYQPQHF,TGTGCCAGCAGCTTAGGAGGGGGCAGGTATCAGCCCCAGCATTTT
NA,TRBJ2-5,TRBD1,14,TRBV24-1,CATSGQGNIETQYF,TGTGCCACCAGTGGACAGGGTAATATCGAGACCCAGTACTTC
NA,TRBJ1-5,TRBD1,15,TRBV28,CASSYDTGGNQPQHF,TGTGCCAGCAGTTACGATACAGGGGGTAATCAGCCCCAGCATTTT
NA,TRBJ1-5,TRBD1,14,TRBV19,CSTGSIIGNQPQHF,TGCTCGACAGGGTCCATTATTGGCAATCAGCCCCAGCATTTT
NA,TRBJ2-7,NA,14,TRBV27,CASSSVGASYEQYF,TGTGCCAGCAGTTCGGTGGGGGCCTCCTACGAGCAGTACTTC
NA,TRBJ2-2,NA,13,TRBV5-1,CASELGGTGELFF,TGCGCCAGCGAGCTAGGGGGCACCGGGGAGCTGTTTTTT
once,TRBJ1-1,NA,15,TRBV15,CATSSYGKGGTEAFF,TGTGCCACCAGCTCCTATGGGAAGGGCGGGACTGAAGCTTTCTTT
few,TRBJ1-6,NA,14,TRBV7-2,CASSLASYNSPLHF,TGTGCCAGCAGCTTAGCCAGTTATAATTCACCCCTCCACTTT
NA,TRBJ1-2,TRBD1,13,TRBV5-5,CASSLGTGSSYTF,TGTGCCAGCAGCTTGGGGACAGGTTCTAGCTACACCTTC
NA,TRBJ2-5,TRBD2,16,TRBV24-1,CATRGGSGGAQETQYF,TGTGCCACCAGGGGGGGTAGCGGGGGGGCCCAAGAGACCCAGTACTTC
NA,TRBJ1-1,NA,14,TRBV7-2,CASGGGSGRTEAFF,TGTGCCAGCGGGGGTGGCTCAGGTCGAACTGAAGCTTTCTTT
NA,TRBJ1-5,NA,15,TRBV19,CASSTGTIRNQPQHF,TGTGCCAGTAGTACAGGGACAATCAGGAATCAGCCCCAGCATTTT
NA,TRBJ2-2,NA,13,TRBV29-1,CSVEKGTLGELFF,TGCAGCGTTGAAAAGGGGACACTCGGGGAGCTGTTTTTT
NA,TRBJ1-3,NA,11,TRBV10-3,CASEQGNTIYF,TGTGCCAGCGAACAGGGAAACACCATATATTTT
NA,TRBJ1-5,NA,13,TRBV7-2,CASSLARQQPQHF,TGTGCCAGCAGCTTAGCGAGGCAGCAGCCCCAGCATTTT
NA,TRBJ2-2,NA,15,TRBV5-1,CASSLVQRAPGELFF,TGCGCCAGCAGCTTGGTTCAGAGAGCCCCCGGGGAGCTGTTTTTT
NA,TRBJ2-2,NA,14,TRBV3-1/TRBV3-2,CASSQGRATGELFF,TGTGCCAGCAGCCAAGGCAGGGCCACCGGGGAGCTGTTTTTT
NA,TRBJ1-1,TRBD1,15,TRBV5-1,CASSSRTGDAHEAFF,TGCGCCAGCAGCTCAAGGACAGGGGACGCCCATGAAGCTTTCTTT
NA,TRBJ2-7,NA,15,TRBV27,CASSLSSGPGNEQYF,TGTGCCAGCAGTTTATCTAGCGGCCCCGGGAACGAGCAGTACTTC
NA,TRBJ1-2,NA,15,TRBV7-9,CASSPLTSSLYGYTF,TGTGCCAGCAGCCCCCTTACAAGTTCCCTCTATGGCTACACCTTC
NA,TRBJ2-2,NA,16,TRBV5-5,CASTSGSTGWAGELFF,TGTGCCAGCACCTCCGGTTCAACGGGTTGGGCCGGGGAGCTGTTTTTT
NA,TRBJ2-1,TRBD1,16,TRBV18,CARQEGVQGTLNEQFF,TGTGCCAGACAAGAGGGGGTACAGGGGACCCTGAATGAGCAGTTCTTC
few,TRBJ2-1,TRBD2,14,TRBV6-5,CASLAGANYNEQFF,TGTGCCAGCCTAGCGGGAGCGAATTACAATGAGCAGTTCTTC
NA,TRBJ2-2,TRBD1,16,TRBV6-6,CASSLSRTGLSGELFF,TGTGCCAGCAGTCTTTCTAGGACAGGGCTCTCCGGGGAGCTGTTTTTT
NA,TRBJ2-3,NA,13,TRBV5-1,CASSLAGGDTQYF,TGCGCCAGCAGCTTGGCCGGAGGAGATACGCAGTATTTT
NA,TRBJ2-3,TRBD2,15,TRBV18,CASSPAGGPTDTQYF,TGTGCCAGCTCACCAGCGGGGGGGCCAACAGATACGCAGTATTTT
NA,TRBJ1-2,NA,14,TRBV28,CASSSGTRGYGYTF,TGTGCCAGCAGTTCCGGGACTAGAGGCTATGGCTACACCTTC
NA,TRBJ2-7,NA,11,TRBV7-2,CASSFSYEQYF,TGTGCCAGCAGCTTCTCCTACGAGCAGTACTTC
NA,TRBJ1-2,NA,14,TRBV4-3,CASSQDHGASGYTF,TGCGCCAGCAGCCAAGATCACGGGGCGAGCGGCTACACCTTC
NA,TRBJ2-7,TRBD1,15,TRBV6-2/TRBV6-3,CASSYLRGRLNEQYF,TGTGCCAGCAGTTACTTGAGGGGGCGTTTGAACGAGCAGTACTTC
few,TRBJ1-2,TRBD1,12,TRBV29-1,CSVPGQGNGYTF,TGCAGCGTGCCGGGACAGGGAAATGGCTACACCTTC
NA,TRBJ2-1,NA,11,TRBV29-1,CSVDRYNEQFF,TGCAGCGTTGACCGTTACAATGAGCAGTTCTTC
once,TRBJ1-1,TRBD1,15,TRBV9,CASSSTTGVITEAFF,TGTGCCAGCAGCTCTACTACAGGGGTAATTACTGAAGCTTTCTTT
few,TRBJ2-7,TRBD2,14,TRBV18,CASSPPAGTYEQYF,TGTGCCAGCTCACCACCAGCGGGGACCTACGAGCAGTACTTC
NA,TRBJ1-1,NA,13,TRBV19,CASTYLRDTEAFF,TGTGCCAGTACCTATTTAAGGGACACTGAAGCTTTCTTT
NA,TRBJ2-1,NA,16,TRBV5-1,CASSLGAPGSYNEQFF,TGCGCCAGCAGCTTGGGAGCGCCCGGTTCCTACAATGAGCAGTTCTTC
NA,TRBJ1-3,NA,15,TRBV14,CASSQAPGPGNTIYF,TGTGCCAGCAGCCAAGCTCCCGGGCCTGGAAACACCATATATTTT
NA,TRBJ1-2,NA,11,TRBV20-1,CSASGNYGYTF,TGCAGTGCTAGCGGGAACTATGGCTACACCTTC
NA,TRBJ1-1,NA,13,TRBV7-9,CASSLGGPTEAFF,TGTGCCAGCAGCTTAGGGGGTCCCACTGAAGCTTTCTTT
NA,TRBJ1-1,NA,13,TRBV30,CAWSRGTNTEAFF,TGTGCCTGGAGTAGGGGAACGAACACTGAAGCTTTCTTT
NA,TRBJ1-5,TRBD1,17,TRBV19,CASSTFNGRGPDQPQHF,TGTGCCAGTAGTACCTTCAACGGCAGGGGGCCGGATCAGCCCCAGCATTTT
NA,TRBJ2-1,TRBD1,13,TRBV12-3/TRBV12-4,CASTKDRAPPLFF,TGTGCCAGCACCAAGGACAGGGCCCCTCCGCTGTTCTTC
once,TRBJ1-6,NA,15,TRBV6-5,CASSPSSIYNSPLHF,TGTGCCAGCAGCCCCAGCAGTATCTATAATTCACCCCTCCACTTT
few,TRBJ2-2,NA,13,TRBV4-3,CASSQVGTGELFF,TGCGCCAGCAGCCAAGTGGGTACCGGGGAGCTGTTTTTT
NA,TRBJ2-1,TRBD2,15,TRBV5-6,CASSLEGAGGPKQFF,TGTGCCAGCAGCTTGGAAGGCGCGGGGGGCCCCAAGCAGTTCTTC
medium-sized,TRBJ1-1,NA,13,TRBV6-5,CASSSRTDTEAFF,TGTGCCAGCAGTTCCAGGACAGACACTGAAGCTTTCTTT